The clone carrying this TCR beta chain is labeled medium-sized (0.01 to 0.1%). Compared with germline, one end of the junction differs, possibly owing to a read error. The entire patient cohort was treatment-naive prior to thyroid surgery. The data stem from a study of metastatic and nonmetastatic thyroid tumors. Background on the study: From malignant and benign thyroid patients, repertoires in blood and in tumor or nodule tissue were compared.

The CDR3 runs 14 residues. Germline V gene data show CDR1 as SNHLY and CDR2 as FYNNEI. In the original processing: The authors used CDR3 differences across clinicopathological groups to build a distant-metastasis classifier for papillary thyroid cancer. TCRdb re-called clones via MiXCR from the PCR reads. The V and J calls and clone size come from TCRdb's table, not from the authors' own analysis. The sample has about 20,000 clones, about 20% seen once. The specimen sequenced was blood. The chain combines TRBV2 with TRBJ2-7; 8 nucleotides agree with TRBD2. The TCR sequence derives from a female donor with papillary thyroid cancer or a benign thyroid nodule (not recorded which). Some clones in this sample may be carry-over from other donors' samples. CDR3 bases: TGTGCCAGCAGGGAAGCGGGAGCTCTTTACGAGCAGTACTTC. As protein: CASREAGALYEQYF.